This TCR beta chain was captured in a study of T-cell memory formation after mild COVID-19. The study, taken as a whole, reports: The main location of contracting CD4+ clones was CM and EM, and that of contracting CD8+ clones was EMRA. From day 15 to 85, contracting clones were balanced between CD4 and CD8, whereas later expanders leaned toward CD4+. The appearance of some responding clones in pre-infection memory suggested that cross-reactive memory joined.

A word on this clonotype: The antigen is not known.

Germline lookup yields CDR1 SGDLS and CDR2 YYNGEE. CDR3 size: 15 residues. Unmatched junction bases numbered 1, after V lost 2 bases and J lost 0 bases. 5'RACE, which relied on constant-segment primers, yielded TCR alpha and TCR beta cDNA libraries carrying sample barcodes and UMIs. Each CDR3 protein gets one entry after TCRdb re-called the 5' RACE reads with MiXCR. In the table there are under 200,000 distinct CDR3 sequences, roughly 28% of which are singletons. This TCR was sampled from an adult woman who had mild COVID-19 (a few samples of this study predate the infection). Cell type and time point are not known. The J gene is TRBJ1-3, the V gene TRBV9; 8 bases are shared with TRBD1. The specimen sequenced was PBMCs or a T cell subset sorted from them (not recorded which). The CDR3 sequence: CASSVTGGSGNTIYF. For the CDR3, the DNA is TGTGCCAGCAGCGTTACAGGGGGCTCTGGAAACACCATATATTTT.